This record looks at one T cell receptor (beta chain) sequence and its context. Its antigen is unidentified. The record originates from a study of human thymus T cells. The CDR3 extends over 19 amino acids. The junction had 8 bases not matched to a gene; V was cut back by 0 bases and J by 1 base. Germline CDR1 is LGHNA and CDR2 is YSLEER. The table came from immunoSEQ multiplex PCR; TCRdb's copy has only in-frame clones and leaves some out. Of roughly 120,000 clones detected, around 95% appear once; the ten largest clones hold 0.02% to 0.03%. Study-level results: Thymic repertoires overlap heavily among unrelated individuals, related research has reported. V and J gene usage appeared biased in thymic and blood repertoires.

During corrective heart surgery, resections were taken, and the thymus tissue came from them. Those donating were healthy Finnish infants in corrective surgery for congenital heart defects. The chain is built from TRBV4-3 and TRBJ1-5; TRBD1 matches 11 bases. The sequenced material came from thymus tissue. The source is a boy under two years old with a congenital heart defect but otherwise immunologically healthy. This CDR3 is CASSQEWRDRGSSNQPQHF. The CDR3 nucleotides are TGCGCCAGCAGCCAAGAATGGAGGGACAGGGGGTCGAGCAATCAGCCCCAGCATTTT.